This entry describes one T cell receptor beta chain. The data originate from a study of blood T cell repertoires in COVID-19. On the study more broadly: Specimens from acute and convalescent COVID-19 originated in the United States, Italy and Spain. PBMCs, B-cell-depleted T cells, or T cells provided the cDNA or gDNA that made up the material.

The junction had 15 bases not matched to a gene; V was cut back by 4 bases and J by 6 bases. Germline CDR1 is SGHRS and CDR2 is YFSETQ. The CDR3 is 16 amino acids. Sequenced by immunoSEQ multiplex PCR; TCRdb stores in-frame clones only, minus some. The table records a few hundred thousand clones, approximately 78% of them present only once. The sequence came from a woman between 18 and 30 years old with acute or convalescent COVID-19. Sequenced input: peripheral blood. The chain joins TRBV5-1 to TRBJ1-2, with TRBD1 matching over 7 bases. The CDR3 sequence: CASSHGTAGVINGYTF. Here the CDR3 DNA reads TGCGCCAGCAGCCATGGGACAGCCGGGGTCATAAATGGCTACACCTTC.